The rows below give T cell receptor beta chains drawn from one sample of a study of blood T cells in healthy people across ages. TCRdb re-analysed the 5' RACE reads in MiXCR, keeping a single row per CDR3 protein. Of hundreds of thousands of distinct CDR3 sequences in the sample, roughly three fifths were seen once. The sample consisted of blood. The receptors derive from a man between 40 and 49 years old in good health. Each CDR3 is given with its conserved first and last residue. The D gene is left open where the match is weak. The size entry is marked missing in some rows and otherwise reads once, few, many or a size class.

d_call,clone_size,j_call,v_call,cdr3_aa,cdr3_nt
TRBD1,.,TRBJ2-5,TRBV6-2/TRBV6-3,CASRTGWSVETQYF,TGTGCCAGTCGGACAGGGTGGTCGGTGGAGACCCAGTACTTC
.,.,TRBJ1-1,TRBV5-6,CASSNSAEAFF,TGTGCCAGCAGCAACTCCGCTGAAGCTTTCTTT
.,.,TRBJ1-6,TRBV20-1,CSARPNGWISGSPLHF,TGCAGTGCTAGACCAAACGGGTGGATTTCTGGTTCACCCCTCCACTTT
TRBD1,.,TRBJ1-4,TRBV20-1,CSAIRDRGEKLFF,TGCAGTGCTATAAGGGACAGGGGGGAAAAACTGTTTTTT
.,few,TRBJ2-1,TRBV28,CASREEAPYNEQFF,TGTGCCAGCAGAGAGGAGGCACCGTACAATGAGCAGTTCTTC
.,.,TRBJ2-3,TRBV28,CATRRGKSTDTQYF,TGTGCCACCCGACGGGGGAAAAGCACAGATACGCAGTATTTT
.,.,TRBJ2-2,TRBV12-3/TRBV12-4,CASRLGGSTGELFF,TGTGCCAGCAGGTTGGGTGGTAGCACCGGGGAGCTGTTTTTT
TRBD2,.,TRBJ2-3,TRBV5-1,CASSLGFSGGLTSTGTQYF,TGCGCCAGCAGCTTGGGTTTCTCGGGGGGTCTTACTTCCACAGGTACGCAGTATTTT
.,many,TRBJ2-7,TRBV6-2/TRBV6-3,CASSYSIMLREQYF,TGTGCCAGCAGTTACTCGATCATGCTACGCGAGCAGTACTTC
.,.,TRBJ2-1,TRBV7-2,CASSLTSFRTKSNEQFF,TGTGCCAGCAGCCTAACCAGTTTCAGGACTAAGTCCAATGAGCAGTTCTTC
.,few,TRBJ1-2,TRBV12-3/TRBV12-4,CASSLAGRASILGYTF,TGTGCCAGCAGTTTAGCGGGTAGGGCCTCGATATTGGGCTACACCTTC
.,.,TRBJ2-5,TRBV20-1,CSAPTGQTQYF,TGCAGTGCTCCCACCGGGCAGACCCAGTACTTC
TRBD1,.,TRBJ2-1,TRBV2,CAGQGAKDEQFF,TGTGCCGGACAGGGGGCGAAGGATGAGCAGTTCTTC
TRBD1,.,TRBJ2-1,TRBV9,CASSRALQGLGVREQFF,TGTGCCAGCAGCCGAGCATTACAGGGGCTTGGGGTCAGGGAGCAGTTCTTC
TRBD2,.,TRBJ2-1,TRBV20-1,CSARSTSGRAAYEQFF,TGCAGTGCTAGATCCACCAGCGGGAGGGCCGCCTATGAGCAGTTCTTC
TRBD1,.,TRBJ2-1,TRBV27,CASMTGSYNEQFF,TGTGCCAGTATGACAGGGTCCTACAATGAGCAGTTCTTC
TRBD1,once,TRBJ1-2,TRBV5-1,CASSSGDRGGGYTF,TGCGCCAGCAGCTCCGGGGACAGGGGAGGTGGCTACACCTTC
.,.,TRBJ2-7,TRBV3-1,CASSPGRGQLYEQYF,TGTGCCAGCAGCCCGGGCAGGGGCCAACTCTACGAGCAGTACTTC
TRBD1,.,TRBJ2-3,TRBV27,CASSLRHTGASTDTQYF,TGTGCCAGCAGTTTAAGGCACACAGGGGCTAGCACAGATACGCAGTATTTT
.,.,TRBJ1-2,TRBV7-8,CASSPLSGTSYGYTF,TGTGCCAGCAGCCCCTTGTCAGGGACGTCCTATGGCTACACCTTC
.,.,TRBJ2-5,TRBV9,CASSVEPGGETQYF,TGTGCCAGCAGCGTAGAGCCAGGTGGAGAGACCCAGTACTTC
.,.,TRBJ1-1,TRBV7-8,CASSLGQVTNTEAFF,TGTGCCAGCAGCTTAGGACAGGTGACGAACACTGAAGCTTTCTTT
.,few,TRBJ2-3,TRBV2,CATGPLRGTDTQYF,TGTGCCACAGGGCCCTTACGGGGGACAGATACGCAGTATTTT
.,.,TRBJ1-2,TRBV10-3,CAISELQGLGYGYTF,TGTGCCATCAGTGAGTTACAGGGTCTAGGGTATGGCTACACCTTC
.,.,TRBJ2-1,TRBV7-2,CASSSTRSGQLNEQFF,TGTGCCAGCAGCTCAACCCGGAGCGGGCAACTCAATGAGCAGTTCTTC
TRBD1,once,TRBJ2-1,TRBV7-9,CASSSGQGAQETQFF,TGTGCCAGCAGCTCAGGACAGGGGGCTCAAGAGACCCAGTTCTTC
TRBD2,.,TRBJ2-5,TRBV5-6,CASSQYFLLAGEEETQYF,TGTGCCAGCAGCCAATATTTCTTACTAGCGGGGGAGGAAGAGACCCAGTACTTC
.,.,TRBJ2-1,TRBV9,CASSVLEVEQFF,TGTGCCAGCAGCGTACTCGAGGTCGAGCAGTTCTTC
TRBD2,.,TRBJ2-7,TRBV7-8,CAGSSHPGLAFLEQYF,TGTGCCGGCAGCTCGCATCCCGGACTAGCTTTTCTCGAGCAGTACTTC
.,.,TRBJ2-5,TRBV6-1,CANQGYNNEQYF,TGTGCCAATCAGGGGTACAATAATGAGCAGTACTTC
.,few,TRBJ1-2,TRBV20-1,CSARSGAGGYTF,TGCAGTGCTAGATCGGGGGCGGGAGGCTACACCTTC
TRBD1,few,TRBJ2-4,TRBV27,CASSAPTGTGEENIQYF,TGTGCCAGCAGTGCCCCAACCGGGACAGGGGAAGAAAACATTCAGTACTTC
.,.,TRBJ2-1,TRBV12-3/TRBV12-4,CASTRVEHNEQFF,TGTGCCAGCACCCGGGTTGAACACAATGAGCAGTTCTTC
TRBD2,.,TRBJ2-3,TRBV5-1,CASSHGTISSTDTQYF,TGCGCCAGCAGCCATGGGACTATCTCTAGCACAGATACGCAGTATTTT
TRBD1,.,TRBJ2-1,TRBV19,CASSIPGQGYNEQFF,TGTGCCAGTAGTATTCCGGGACAGGGGTACAATGAGCAGTTCTTC
.,.,TRBJ2-5,TRBV10-2,CASSESLTAPQETQYF,TGCGCCAGCAGTGAGTCACTGACAGCGCCCCAAGAGACCCAGTACTTC
.,few,TRBJ2-7,TRBV7-9,CASSGGSGTLLSYEQYF,TGTGCCAGCAGCGGCGGGAGTGGGACACTTCTCTCCTACGAGCAGTACTTC
TRBD2,.,TRBJ2-3,TRBV10-3,CAISGGTSGGPTDTQYF,TGTGCCATCAGCGGGGGGACTAGCGGGGGGCCGACAGATACGCAGTATTTT
.,.,TRBJ2-7,TRBV6-1,CASLIRGGSYEQYF,TGTGCCAGCCTGATCAGGGGGGGGTCCTACGAGCAGTACTTC
TRBD2,.,TRBJ2-2,TRBV28,CATFRAGVTGELFF,TGTGCCACCTTCAGGGCGGGAGTAACCGGGGAGCTGTTTTTT
TRBD1,few,TRBJ1-6,TRBV6-5,CASSNYMTGTESPLHF,TGTGCCAGCAGTAACTATATGACAGGGACAGAATCACCCCTCCACTTT
.,.,TRBJ2-1,TRBV4-1,CASSQVLAGRHEQFF,TGCGCCAGCAGCCAAGTCCTGGCAGGGCGACACGAGCAGTTCTTC
.,.,TRBJ1-2,TRBV14,CASSQDYLDGYTF,TGTGCCAGCAGCCAAGACTATTTGGATGGCTACACCTTC
TRBD1,.,TRBJ1-1,TRBV9,CASSVGQGALNTEAFF,TGTGCCAGCAGCGTAGGACAGGGAGCGCTGAACACTGAAGCTTTCTTT
.,few,TRBJ2-5,TRBV9,CASSVVGETQYF,TGTGCCAGCAGTGTGGTAGGAGAGACCCAGTACTTC
.,.,TRBJ2-5,TRBV6-2/TRBV6-3,CASIFEETQYF,TGTGCCAGCATTTTCGAAGAGACCCAGTACTTC
.,.,TRBJ2-1,TRBV20-1,CSARSNRGGRGDEQFF,TGCAGTGCTAGGTCCAACCGAGGGGGTCGGGGGGATGAGCAGTTCTTC
.,few,TRBJ2-7,TRBV7-9,CASSPVGLPSYEQYF,TGTGCCAGCAGCCCCGTGGGACTTCCATCCTACGAGCAGTACTTC
.,few,TRBJ1-2,TRBV4-1,CASSQDPAGLLYGYTF,TGCGCCAGCAGCCAAGATCCCGCGGGCCTCCTCTATGGCTACACCTTC